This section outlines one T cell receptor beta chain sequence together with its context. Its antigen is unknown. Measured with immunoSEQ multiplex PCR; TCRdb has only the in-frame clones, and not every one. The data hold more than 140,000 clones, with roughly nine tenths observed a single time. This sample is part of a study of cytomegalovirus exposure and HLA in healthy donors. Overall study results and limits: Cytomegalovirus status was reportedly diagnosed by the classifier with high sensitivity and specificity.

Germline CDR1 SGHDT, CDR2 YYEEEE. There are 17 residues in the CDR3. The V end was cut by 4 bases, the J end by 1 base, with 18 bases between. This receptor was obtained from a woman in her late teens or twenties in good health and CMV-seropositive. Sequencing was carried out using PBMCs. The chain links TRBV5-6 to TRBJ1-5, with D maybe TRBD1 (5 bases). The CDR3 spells CASSRVGLSDSNQPQHF. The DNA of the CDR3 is TGTGCCAGCAGCCGAGTGGGGCTTTCTGACAGCAATCAGCCCCAGCATTTT.